This is a list of T cell receptor beta chains from one sample in a study of early T cells in non-severe SARS-CoV-2 infection. In TCRdb, the 5' RACE reads were re-called with MiXCR into one record per CDR3 protein. The sample holds about 35,000 distinct CDR3 sequences, roughly 5.7% seen once. The source material was whole blood. These receptors all stem from an adult who was a healthcare worker with PCR-confirmed SARS-CoV-2 infection or an uninfected control (not recorded which). CDR3s include the opening cysteine and the closing phenylalanine or tryptophan. The D gene is left open where the match is weak. Clone sizes are given selectively: once, few, many, or a class where the clone is expanded.

few	TRBV20-1	TRBD1	TRBJ1-6	TGCAGTGCTAACCATCGACAGGGGTTTAATTCACCCCTCCACTTT	CSANHRQGFNSPLHF
NA	TRBV3-1	NA	TRBJ2-5	TGTGCCAGCAGCGAAACAGGGTTAGAGACCCAGTACTTC	CASSETGLETQYF
many	TRBV20-1	TRBD2	TRBJ2-3	TGCAGTGCCGCCAGGACTAGCCGATGCACAGATACGCAGTATTTT	CSAARTSRCTDTQYF
NA	TRBV11-2	NA	TRBJ2-5	TGTGCCAGCAGCTTAGGGCGCGAGACGGAGACCCAGTACTTC	CASSLGRETETQYF
few	TRBV4-2	NA	TRBJ1-2	TGTGCCAGCAGCCAAGATCTAGGGGACGGCTACACCTTC	CASSQDLGDGYTF
NA	TRBV20-1	NA	TRBJ2-3	TGCAGTGCTAGAGATGAGCGGCCCACAGATACGCAGTATTTT	CSARDERPTDTQYF
many	TRBV20-1	NA	TRBJ1-6	TGCAGTGCTAGCGAGGAGGGTACCGGTTCACCCCTCCACTTT	CSASEEGTGSPLHF
many	TRBV7-9	NA	TRBJ1-1	TGTGCCAGCAGCTTAGGCGTTGCGAGTCCCGAAGCTTTCTTT	CASSLGVASPEAFF
many	TRBV3-1	TRBD2	TRBJ2-3	TGTGCCAGCAGCCCATCCCATACTAGCGGGGGGGCAGATACGCAGTATTTT	CASSPSHTSGGADTQYF
NA	TRBV4-3	NA	TRBJ2-5	TGCGCCAGCAGCCTATCTCTCTTGGAGGGGGTCGAGGCCCAGTACTTC	CASSLSLLEGVEAQYF
NA	TRBV3-1	NA	TRBJ1-1	TGTGCCAGCAGCCAACATCATGCCGGGCTTACTGAAGCTTTCTTT	CASSQHHAGLTEAFF
many	TRBV5-5	NA	TRBJ2-3	TGTGCCAGCAGCCAGAGCCGGCCCCTCACAGATACGCAGTATTTT	CASSQSRPLTDTQYF
many	TRBV12-3/TRBV12-4	NA	TRBJ2-7	TGTGCCAGCAGTCCGCACGACAGACCCAAGGGGCAGTACTTC	CASSPHDRPKGQYF
NA	TRBV12-3/TRBV12-4	NA	TRBJ2-1	TGTGCCAGCAGTGGGGAAACCATATGGATGGAGCAGTTCTTC	CASSGETIWMEQFF
NA	TRBV15	NA	TRBJ2-3	TGTGCCACCAGCAAGGCCGGTAGCACAGATACGCAGTATTTT	CATSKAGSTDTQYF
few	TRBV28	NA	TRBJ2-7	TGTGCCAGCAGTTCTCGGGGGTACGAGCAGTACTTC	CASSSRGYEQYF
many	TRBV11-2	TRBD2	TRBJ2-7	TGTGCCAGCAGTCGGACTAGCGGGTCCTACGAGCAGTACTTC	CASSRTSGSYEQYF
many	TRBV29-1	NA	TRBJ1-3	TGCAGCGTTGAAGTTGCTGGAAACACCATATATTTT	CSVEVAGNTIYF
few	TRBV2	TRBD2	TRBJ2-1	TGTGCCAGCAGAACCGGGACTATTTACAATGAGCAGTTCTTC	CASRTGTIYNEQFF
many	TRBV6-1	TRBD2	TRBJ2-2	TGTGCCAGCAGTGAGGGGACTAGCACCGGGGAGCTGTTTTTT	CASSEGTSTGELFF
NA	TRBV6-5	TRBD1	TRBJ2-2	TGTGCCAGCAGTCCTACCGGGACAGGGAACACCGGGGAGCTGTTTTTT	CASSPTGTGNTGELFF
many	TRBV10-3	NA	TRBJ2-7	TGTGCCATCAGTGGACGGCCAAGCTCCTACGAGCAGTACTTC	CAISGRPSSYEQYF
few	TRBV20-1	NA	TRBJ2-4	TGCAGTGCTAGCACGGGTATAACCATTCAGTACTTC	CSASTGITIQYF
many	TRBV27	NA	TRBJ2-1	TGTGCCAGCAGTTTGATCGGGAATGAGCAGTTCTTC	CASSLIGNEQFF
NA	TRBV7-2	NA	TRBJ2-1	TGTGCCAGCAGCCCCTTGGGCTTTGAGCAGTTCTTC	CASSPLGFEQFF
NA	TRBV20-1	NA	TRBJ2-7	TGCAGTGCTAGAGGGGGCTTGAGGGAGCAGTACTTC	CSARGGLREQYF
few	TRBV9	NA	TRBJ2-6	TGTGCCAGCAGCGTAGGGGCTGGAAGCTCTGGGGCCAACGTCCTGACTTTC	CASSVGAGSSGANVLTF
many	TRBV10-3	TRBD2	TRBJ2-4	TGTGCCATCAGTGACGGTCTAGCGGGAGCGGCCAAAAACATTCAGTACTTC	CAISDGLAGAAKNIQYF
many	TRBV7-2	NA	TRBJ1-2	TGTGCCAGCAGCTTGGAGGAGGCTAACTATGGCTACACCTTC	CASSLEEANYGYTF
NA	TRBV7-2	NA	TRBJ1-1	TGTGTCAGCAGCTTACAAGGTATGAACACTGAAGCTTTCTTT	CVSSLQGMNTEAFF
NA	TRBV5-4	TRBD1	TRBJ2-5	TGTGCCAGCACCGATAAAGAGACAGGGCATCACGGAGAGACCCAGTACTTC	CASTDKETGHHGETQYF
NA	TRBV9	TRBD2	TRBJ2-1	TGTGCCAGCAGCTGGACTAGCGGGGCCCTCAATGAGCAGTTCTTC	CASSWTSGALNEQFF
many	TRBV5-1	NA	TRBJ1-6	TGCGCCAGCAGCCTCGGAAATAATTCACCCCTCCACTTT	CASSLGNNSPLHF
many	TRBV3-1	NA	TRBJ2-5	TGTGCCAGCAGCCAGCAGGGGGAGACCCAGTACTTC	CASSQQGETQYF
many	TRBV7-6	NA	TRBJ1-4	TGTGCCAGCAGCCCGCATCGGGTAGGACGGCCGAAATTT	CASSPHRVGRPKF
few	TRBV28	NA	TRBJ1-1	TGTGCCAGCAGTTATTCAGGGCGGACTGAAGCTTTCTTT	CASSYSGRTEAFF
few	TRBV6-2/TRBV6-3	NA	TRBJ2-1	TGTGCCAACAGACAAAGGATCACAGACAATGAGCAGTTCTTC	CANRQRITDNEQFF
NA	TRBV7-9	NA	TRBJ1-2	TGTGCCAGCAGCTTAGAGGCCTCTAACTATGGCTACACCTTC	CASSLEASNYGYTF
NA	TRBV19	TRBD2	TRBJ2-1	TGTGCCAGTAGTATAAGCGGGAGGCGTAATGAGCAGTTCTTC	CASSISGRRNEQFF
many	TRBV9	NA	TRBJ2-3	TGTGCCAGCAGCGTAGGTGGCACAGATACGCAGTATTTT	CASSVGGTDTQYF
few	TRBV20-1	NA	TRBJ2-7	TGCAGTGCACGATCAGGTACTACCTACGAGCAGTACTTC	CSARSGTTYEQYF
few	TRBV11-2	TRBD2	TRBJ2-1	TGTGCCAGCAGCCCCGGGACTAGCGGAGGTGAGCAGTTCTTC	CASSPGTSGGEQFF
NA	TRBV4-3	TRBD1	TRBJ1-2	TGCGCCAGCAGCCCCCGGACAGGGGGCAAGGATGGCTACACCTTC	CASSPRTGGKDGYTF
NA	TRBV6-5	TRBD2	TRBJ2-5	TGTGCCAGCACCTTGGCGGGAGGAGAGACCCAGTACTTC	CASTLAGGETQYF
many	TRBV19	NA	TRBJ2-3	TGTGCCAGTAGTATAGATGGTCGGTGGAAGAATACGCAGTATTTT	CASSIDGRWKNTQYF
many	TRBV7-2	TRBD1	TRBJ1-1	TGTGCCAGCAGCTTGACAGGGGCGGACACTGAAGCTTTCTTT	CASSLTGADTEAFF
few	TRBV14	NA	TRBJ2-6	TGTGCCAGCAGCCAGGGTGGCAACGTCCTGACTTTC	CASSQGGNVLTF
few	TRBV2	NA	TRBJ2-3	TGTGCCAGCAGTGAGGAAGGTGCAGATACGCAGTATTTT	CASSEEGADTQYF